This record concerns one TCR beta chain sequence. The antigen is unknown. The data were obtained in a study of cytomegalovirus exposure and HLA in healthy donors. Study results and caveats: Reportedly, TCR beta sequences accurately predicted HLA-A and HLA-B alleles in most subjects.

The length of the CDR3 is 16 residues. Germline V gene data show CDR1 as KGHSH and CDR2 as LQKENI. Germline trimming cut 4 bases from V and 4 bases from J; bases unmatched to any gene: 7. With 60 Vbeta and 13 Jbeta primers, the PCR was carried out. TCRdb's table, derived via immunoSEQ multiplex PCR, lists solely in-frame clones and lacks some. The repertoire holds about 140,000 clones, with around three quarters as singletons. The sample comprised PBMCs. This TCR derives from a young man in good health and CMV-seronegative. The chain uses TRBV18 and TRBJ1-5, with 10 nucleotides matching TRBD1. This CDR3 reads CASSLSGTGANQPQHF. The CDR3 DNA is TGTGCCAGCTCACTTTCCGGGACAGGGGCGAATCAGCCCCAGCATTTT.